These 24 T cell receptor beta chains share one sample of origin, sequenced in a study of T cells in pancreatic ductal adenocarcinoma. Measured with immunoSEQ multiplex PCR; TCRdb has only the in-frame clones, and not every one. The table records 9,000 to 15,000 clones, 80% to 90% of them present only once. No neoadjuvant therapy was given to the selected pancreatic ductal adenocarcinoma patients before their surgery. Sequenced sample: PBMCs. Receptors originate from a human donor with pancreatic ductal adenocarcinoma.

The V and J genes are TRBV7-8 and TRBJ1-1; 10 bases are a match to TRBD1. The V and J ends lost 5 bases and 9 bases, in that order; junction bases with no gene match: 12. This CDR3 region has 15 residues. Germline CDR1 SGHVS, CDR2 FQNEAQ. The CDR3 bases are TGTGCCAGCAGCATCCTGGTAGGGACAGGGGTGAAAGCTTTCTTT. Translating gives CASSILVGTGVKAFF.

This rearrangement joins TRBV11-3 to TRBJ2-1; 14 bases match TRBD2. This CDR3 comprises 15 residues. The V segment lost 1 base and the J segment 8 bases; nucleotides outside the gene matches: 1. Germline CDR1 SGHNT, CDR2 YENEEA. CDR3 DNA sequence: TGTGCCAGCAGCTTAGGGACTAGCGGGAGGCATGAGCAGTTCTTC. Translated: CASSLGTSGRHEQFF.

The chain employs TRBV7-9 and TRBJ2-5, with D perhaps being TRBD1 or TRBD2 (5 bases each). This CDR3 has 15 residues. Germline CDR1 and CDR2: SEHNR and FQNEAQ (reference sequence). Between the trimmed V and J ends, which lost 5 bases and 5 bases, there was a span of 18 bases. Here the CDR3 reads CASSPGTAFGETQYF. CDR3 in DNA: TGTGCCAGCAGCCCTGGGACGGCGTTTGGGGAGACCCAGTACTTC.

V usage is TRBV30 and J usage is TRBJ1-2; D not certain. CDR1 is GTSNPN and CDR2 is SVGIG in the germline V gene (reference sequence). Trimming removed 4 bases at V and 1 base at J, with 7 bases between. This CDR3 region has 12 residues. This CDR3 reads CAWTAFNYGYTF. CDR3 nucleotides: TGTGCCTGGACAGCCTTTAACTATGGCTACACCTTC.

This chain joins TRBV4-2 and TRBJ2-2; D gene unclear. With 0 bases removed from V and 6 bases from J, the gap between germline ends came to 2 bases. The germline gives CDR1 LGHNA, CDR2 YNFKEQ. This CDR3 spans 12 amino acids. The CDR3 sequence: CASSQESGELFF. CDR3 in DNA: TGTGCCAGCAGCCAAGAATCCGGGGAGCTGTTTTTT.

CDR3 DNA: TGTGCCAGCAGTCCCAGGAATAGCAATCAGCCCCAGCATTTT. Amino acid sequence: CASSPRNSNQPQHF. The chain employs TRBV2 and TRBJ1-5, with D hard to call. The CDR3 spans 14 residues. Germline values: CDR1 SNHLY, CDR2 FYNNEI. The V end lost 5 bases, the J end lost 0 bases, and 8 bases lay between the germline ends.

In its sample, this clone was seen once. The chain joins TRBV21-1 to TRBJ2-2; the DNA was not compared with TRBD2, the D call given in the table. TRBV21-1 is a pseudogene segment. This CDR3 has 16 amino acids. The CDR3 DNA sequence: TGTGCCAGCAGCAAAGTAGCGGGAGTGGAGACCGGGGAGCTGTTTTTT. Translated: CASSKVAGVETGELFF.

V is TRBV9 and J is TRBJ1-3; unclear D gene. The CDR3 extends over 13 amino acids. The V end lost 0 bases, the J end lost 4 bases, and 5 bases lay between the germline ends. Germline CDR1 is SGDLS and CDR2 is YYNGEE. CDR3 sequence reads: CASSVGGGNTIYF. The CDR3 DNA reads TGTGCCAGCAGCGTAGGGGGAGGAAACACCATATATTTT.

The rearrangement links TRBV27 to TRBJ1-4, with D possibly TRBD1 on 5 matching bases. There are 15 residues in the CDR3. CDR1 is MNHEY and CDR2 is SMNVEV in the germline V gene (reference sequence). The V end lost 6 bases, the J end lost 6 bases, and 17 bases lay between the germline ends. DNA for the CDR3: TGTGCCAGCAGAGCCTCCGGGACGGCAGATGAAAAACTGTTTTTT. Amino acid sequence: CASRASGTADEKLFF. The whole variable domain, remainder taken from reference TRBV27 and TRBJ1-4, is EAQVTQNPRYLITVTGKKLTVTCSQNMNHEYMSWYRQDPGLGLRQIYYSMNVEVTDKGDVPEGYKVSRKEKRNFPLILESPSPNQTSLYFCASRASGTADEKLFFGSGTQLSVL.

The chain recombines TRBV5-8 with TRBJ2-4; weak D call: TRBD2 (6 bases). The germline V and J ends were trimmed by 3 bases and 9 bases, with 13 bases remaining between them. The CDR3 extends over 13 amino acids. Germline V gives CDR1 SGHTS, CDR2 YDEGEE. The CDR3 sequence: CASSSSSAGIQYF. CDR3 sequence (DNA): TGTGCCAGCAGCTCCTCTAGCGCGGGCATTCAGTACTTC. The whole variable domain, filled in from reference TRBV5-8 and TRBJ2-4, reads EAGVTQSPTHLIKTRGQQATLRCSPISGHTSVYWYQQALGLGLQFLLWYDEGEERNRGNFPPRFSGRQFPNYSSELNVNALELEDSALYLCASSSSSAGIQYFGAGTRLSVL.

The rearrangement links TRBV19 to TRBJ1-4; 9 positions match TRBD1. V shed 1 base, J shed 6 bases, and the junction held 0 bases outside the gene matches. Germline CDR1 reads LNHDA; CDR2 reads SQIVND (reference sequence). CDR3 length: 14 residues. The CDR3 region is CASSIGDRDEKLFF. CDR3 sequence (DNA): TGTGCCAGTAGTATAGGGGACAGGGATGAAAAACTGTTTTTT.

CDR3 DNA sequence: TGTGCCAGCAGCTTGGGGACAGGGGCTAAGGAAGCTTTCTTT. This codes for CASSLGTGAKEAFF. This chain connects TRBV7-2 to TRBJ1-1; 10 bases line up with TRBD1. J was trimmed by 8 bases and V by 3 bases; bases with no gene match: 6. The CDR3 consists of 14 residues. Germline-derived CDR1 and CDR2 are SGHTA and FQGNSA.

About this clone itself: The final CDR3 position lacks the conserved phenylalanine or tryptophan, pointing to a likely read error. It is unclear where the CDR3 begins or ends on the DNA, so no DNA is shown, and the CDR3 is as TCRdb lists it. The rearrangement uses TRBV21-1 and TRBJ1-1; TRBD1 reflects the table's D call only, with no check against the DNA. TRBV21-1 is a pseudogene locus. The CDR3 length is 10 residues, termini included. The CDR3 protein is CASSPQGWSV.

This sequence joins TRBV5-4 and TRBJ2-7; 8 bases match TRBD1. CDR3 length equals 15 residues. V lost 3 bases, J lost 0 bases, and 5 bases stayed unmatched. CDR1 is SGHNT and CDR2 is YYREEE in the germline V gene (reference sequence). The CDR3 loop is CASSSRTGSSYEQYF. CDR3 DNA: TGTGCCAGCAGCTCCCGGACAGGGAGCTCCTACGAGCAGTACTTC.

This chain uses TRBV11-2 with TRBJ2-3; D is uncertain. The CDR3 has 16 residues. The V gene lost 0 bases and the J gene lost 2 bases, with 12 bases spanning the gap. From germline, CDR1 is SGHAT and CDR2 FQNNGV. CDR3: CASSLDFRHVTDTQYF. CDR3 bases: TGTGCCAGCAGCTTAGATTTTAGACACGTCACAGATACGCAGTATTTT.

The chain combines TRBV5-1 with TRBJ2-7; 9 bases fit TRBD1. V gave up 3 bases and J gave up 3 bases; unmatched junction bases: 13. Germline V gene sequence: CDR1 SGHRS, CDR2 YFSETQ. The CDR3 has 17 amino acids. The CDR3 bases are TGCGCCAGCAGCTCCCGGACAGGGGCATCAATAAACTACGAGCAGTACTTC. Amino acid sequence: CASSSRTGASINYEQYF.

The genes are TRBV5-5 and TRBJ1-2; unclear D gene. CDR3 length: 14 amino acids. Germline values: CDR1 SGHKS, CDR2 YYEKEE (reference sequence). Between the trimmed V and J ends, which lost 0 bases and 7 bases, there was a span of 13 bases. This CDR3 is CASSLEQFIGGYTF. CDR3 DNA sequence: TGTGCCAGCAGCTTGGAACAGTTTATAGGTGGCTACACCTTC.

The chain carries TRBV6-5 and TRBJ2-7, with 8 nucleotides matching TRBD1. Germline-derived CDR1 and CDR2 are MNHEY and SVGAGI. Trimming took 0 bases from V and 6 from J; bases not matched to a gene: 7. The CDR3 extends over 15 amino acids. Here the CDR3 DNA reads TGTGCCAGCAGTTACTCGGGGCAGGGGGCGAGCGAGCAGTACTTC. This codes for CASSYSGQGASEQYF.

The chain joins TRBV7-6 to TRBJ2-3; possible D gene TRBD2, 5 bases. The germline gives CDR1 SGHVS, CDR2 FNYEAQ. Trimming took off 4 bases at V and 1 base at J, with 15 bases between the two ends. The CDR3 has 16 amino acids. CDR3 DNA sequence: TGTGCCAGCAGCTCCGCCATAGCGACCGGCACAGATACGCAGTATTTT. Its translation is CASSSAIATGTDTQYF. The whole variable domain, filled in from reference TRBV7-6 and TRBJ2-3, reads GAGVSQSPRYKVTKRGQDVALRCDPISGHVSLYWYRQALGQGPEFLTYFNYEAQQDKSGLPNDRFSAERPEGSISTLTIQRTEQRDSAMYRCASSSAIATGTDTQYFGPGTRLTVL.

The chain is built from TRBV27 and TRBJ2-6; D tentatively fits TRBD1 or TRBD2 (5 bases each). The CDR3 runs 16 residues. The germline gives CDR1 MNHEY, CDR2 SMNVEV (reference sequence). V was shortened by 3 bases and J by 0 bases, with 9 bases between the two germline ends. The CDR3 nucleotides read TGTGCCAGCAGTTTGGGGACCGCCTCTGGGGCCAACGTCCTGACTTTC. Its translation is CASSLGTASGANVLTF.

Comment on this clone: Its ends do not fully match the called genes, so a read error is possible. This chain connects TRBV7-2 to TRBJ2-7, with 9 nucleotides matching TRBD1. Germline V CDR1 and CDR2: SGHTA, FQGNSA. The CDR3 is made up of 16 amino acids. CDR3 residues: CASSWIGQGRSHEQYF. In DNA form, the CDR3 reads TGTGCCAGCAGCTGGATAGGACAGGGGCGCTCCCACGAGCAGTACTTC.

This clone has a handful of counts. This chain connects TRBV4-1 to TRBJ2-2; D remains unclear. The CDR3 has 15 residues. The V end lost 1 base, the J end lost 0 bases, and 6 bases lay between the germline ends. The germline V gene has CDR1 MGHRA and CDR2 YSYEKL. DNA for the CDR3: TGCGCCAGCAGCCAAGTTAGCTCGAACACCGGGGAGCTGTTTTTT. Its protein is CASSQVSSNTGELFF.

This chain uses TRBV6-1 with TRBJ2-1; TRBD2 matches at 8 bases. The V gene end was trimmed by 4 bases and the J gene end by 16 bases; junction bases not matched to a gene: 6. Germline V gene lookup returns CDR1 MNHNS and CDR2 SASEGT. This CDR3 is 11 amino acids long. CDR3 sequence: CASSAGTRVFF. CDR3 in DNA: TGTGCCAGCAGTGCCGGGACTAGGGTATTCTTC.

This chain links TRBV19 with TRBJ1-1; the match to TRBD1 covers 7 bases. V shed 5 bases and J 1 base; nucleotides not matched to a gene: 16. The germline gives CDR1 LNHDA, CDR2 SQIVND (reference sequence). The CDR3 has 18 amino acids. The CDR3 is CASSPRQGGTWKNTEAFF. The DNA of the CDR3 is TGTGCCAGTAGTCCGCGACAGGGAGGTACATGGAAGAACACTGAAGCTTTCTTT. The full variable domain, with the rest looked up from reference TRBV19 and TRBJ1-1, is DGGITQSPKYLFRKEGQNVTLSCEQNLNHDAMYWYRQDPGQGLRLIYYSQIVNDFQKGDIAEGYSVSREKKESFPLTVTSAQKNPTAFYLCASSPRQGGTWKNTEAFFGQGTRLTVV.